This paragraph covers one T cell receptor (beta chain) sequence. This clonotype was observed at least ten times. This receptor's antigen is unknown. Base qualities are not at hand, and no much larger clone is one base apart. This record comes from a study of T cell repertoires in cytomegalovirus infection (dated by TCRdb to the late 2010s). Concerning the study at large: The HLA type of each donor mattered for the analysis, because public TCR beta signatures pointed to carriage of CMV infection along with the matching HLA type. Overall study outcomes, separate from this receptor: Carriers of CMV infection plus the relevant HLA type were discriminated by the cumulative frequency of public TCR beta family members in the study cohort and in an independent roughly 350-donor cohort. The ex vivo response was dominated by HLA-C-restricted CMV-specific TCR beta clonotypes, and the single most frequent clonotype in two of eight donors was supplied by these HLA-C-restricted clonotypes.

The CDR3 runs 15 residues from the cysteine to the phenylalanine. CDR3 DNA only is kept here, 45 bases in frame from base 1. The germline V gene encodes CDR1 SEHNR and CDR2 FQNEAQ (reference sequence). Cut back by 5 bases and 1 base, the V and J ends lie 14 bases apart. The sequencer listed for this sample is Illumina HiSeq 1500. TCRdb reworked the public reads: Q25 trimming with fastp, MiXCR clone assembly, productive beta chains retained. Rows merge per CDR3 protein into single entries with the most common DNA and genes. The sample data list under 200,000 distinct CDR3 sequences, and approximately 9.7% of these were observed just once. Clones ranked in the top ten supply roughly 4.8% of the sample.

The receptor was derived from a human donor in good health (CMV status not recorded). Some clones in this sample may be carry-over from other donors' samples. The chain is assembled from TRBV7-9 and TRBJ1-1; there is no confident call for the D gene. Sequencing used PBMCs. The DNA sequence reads TGTGCCAGCAGCCGATCCAGGACGGAGAACACTGAAGCTTTCTTT. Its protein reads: CASSRSRTENTEAFF.